This passage covers 27 T cell receptor beta chains from one sample sequenced in a study of PD-1 blockade in classical Hodgkin lymphoma. Time point defined: cycle 4 day 1 (C4D1), after more than five weeks of nivolumab. No patient escaped relapse after autologous stem cell transplantation, and brentuximab vedotin exposure varied. Profiling relied on immunoSEQ multiplex PCR, and the TCRdb table lists in-frame clones only, not all of them. The table has approximately 45,000 clones, about 70% seen once. The sequences come from peripheral blood mononuclear cells (PBMCs), collected before the fourth cycle of nivolumab. These receptors were collected from a human donor with classical Hodgkin lymphoma.

The chain carries TRBV28 and TRBJ2-7, with TRBD1 matching 8 bases. This CDR3 contains 15 residues. Germline V gene lookup returns CDR1 MDHEN and CDR2 SYDVKM. V lost 6 bases to trimming and J lost 6 bases; unmatched junction nucleotides: 13. CDR3 loop: CASSREQGVWSEQYF. The CDR3 DNA is TGTGCCAGCAGCCGCGAACAGGGGGTTTGGAGCGAGCAGTACTTC.

CDR3 nucleotide sequence: TGTGCCTGGAGTGTGTATGGGGTCGGGGAGCTGTTTTTT. Translating it yields CAWSVYGVGELFF. This rearrangement joins TRBV30 to TRBJ2-2, with D uncertain. This CDR3 is 13 amino acids long. CDR1 and CDR2 from the germline V gene are GTSNPN and SVGIG (reference sequence). V was shortened by 0 bases and J by 7 bases, with 9 bases between the two germline ends.

This sequence joins TRBV9 and TRBJ2-3; the match to TRBD1 covers 8 bases. Germline lookup yields CDR1 SGDLS and CDR2 YYNGEE. CDR3 length: 14 residues. The V and J ends lost 4 bases and 1 base, in that order; junction bases with no gene match: 2. CDR3 loop: CASSPGQGTDTQYF. The CDR3, as DNA: TGTGCCAGCAGCCCGGGACAGGGCACAGATACGCAGTATTTT.

As concerns this clone: The same CDR3 can be traced to other DNA sequences in this sample. The chain carries TRBV7-3 and TRBJ2-1; D call uncertain. Trimming took 2 bases from V and 4 from J, leaving 6 bases between them. This CDR3 is built from 13 residues. Germline V gene sequence: CDR1 SGHTA, CDR2 FQGTGA. CDR3 bases: TGTGCCAGCAGCTTATCCCTTTACAATGAGCAGTTCTTC. This gives the protein CASSLSLYNEQFF. The complete variable domain, with remaining parts taken from reference TRBV7-3 and TRBJ2-1, reads GAGVSQTPSNKVTEKGKYVELRCDPISGHTALYWYRQSLGQGPEFLIYFQGTGAADDSGLPNDRFFAVRPEGSVSTLKIQRTERGDSAVYLCASSLSLYNEQFFGPGTRLTVL.

The genes are TRBV6-1 and TRBJ1-5, with TRBD1 matching 9 bases. V dropped 8 bases and J dropped 4; count of bases not matched to a gene: 3. The CDR3 has 13 amino acids. The germline V gene has CDR1 MNHNS and CDR2 SASEGT. The CDR3 region has the DNA TGTGCCAGCGCCGGGACAGGGAATCAGCCCCAGCATTTT. As protein: CASAGTGNQPQHF.

The rearrangement joins TRBV4-1 to TRBJ1-3; 9 bases agree with TRBD1. The length of the CDR3 is 19 residues. Germline V gives CDR1 MGHRA, CDR2 YSYEKL. J lost 0 bases, V lost 4 bases, and 13 bases had no gene match. The CDR3 DNA sequence: TGCGCCAGCAGCCGGCCTCCGGGACAGGGAATCGGCTCTGGAAACACCATATATTTT. It yields the protein CASSRPPGQGIGSGNTIYF.

This clone was observed many times. The chain couples TRBV5-1 to TRBJ1-1, with no clear D. There are 11 residues in the CDR3. Trimming stripped 0 bases from V and 3 bases from J, with 0 bases between. Germline CDR1 SGHRS, CDR2 YFSETQ. The CDR3 here is CASSLDTEAFF. CDR3 coding DNA: TGCGCCAGCAGCTTGGACACTGAAGCTTTCTTT.

The chain is built from TRBV23-1 and TRBJ1-1; D is unresolved. TRBV23-1 is reported as an ORF; its role is uncertain. The CDR3 has 15 residues. With 4 bases removed from V and 6 bases from J, the gap between germline ends came to 18 bases. CDR3 region: CASSPRRTFFPEAFF. In DNA, the CDR3 is TGCGCCAGCAGTCCGAGGCGGACGTTTTTCCCTGAAGCTTTCTTT.

The genes are TRBV6-5 and TRBJ1-6, with a possible D match to TRBD1 (5 bases). V was shortened by 4 bases and J by 5 bases, with 9 bases between the two germline ends. This CDR3 is 14 amino acids long. Germline V gene lookup returns CDR1 MNHEY and CDR2 SVGAGI. CDR3: CASSLARDNSPLHF. CDR3 nucleotides: TGTGCCAGCAGTTTAGCCAGGGATAATTCACCCCTCCACTTT.

The chain has TRBV5-1 and TRBJ2-5; the match to TRBD1 covers 7 bases. CDR3 length equals 15 residues. Trimming took 2 bases from V and 5 from J; bases not matched to a gene: 9. CDR1 is SGHRS, CDR2 YFSETQ, per germline. CDR3 nucleotides: TGCGCCAGCAGCTTATCAGGGGGTCTTAAGGAGACCCAGTACTTC. The encoded protein is CASSLSGGLKETQYF.

The sample holds a few counts of this clone. The genes are TRBV9 and TRBJ2-7; 10 bases are shared with TRBD2. The CDR3 loop spans 14 amino acids. The germline gives CDR1 SGDLS, CDR2 YYNGEE. V dropped 0 bases and J dropped 6; count of bases not matched to a gene: 3. This CDR3 is CASSVDIAGGEQYF. In DNA, the CDR3 is TGTGCCAGCAGCGTAGATATAGCGGGGGGCGAGCAGTACTTC.

This clone was picked up a small number of times. The rearrangement uses TRBV30 and TRBJ1-1; a possible D gene is TRBD1 (5 bases). CDR1 is GTSNPN and CDR2 is SVGIG in the germline V gene (reference sequence). The CDR3 runs to 12 residues. V shed 4 bases and J shed 2 bases, with 8 bases lying between them. CDR3 DNA sequence: TGTGCCTGGAAGCAGGGAAACACTGAAGCTTTCTTT. Its translation: CAWKQGNTEAFF.

V is TRBV5-1 and J is TRBJ1-4, with 7 bases aligning to TRBD1. CDR1 SGHRS and CDR2 YFSETQ come from the germline V gene. V was clipped by 8 bases and J by 5 bases; unmatched bases: 9. This CDR3 has 14 residues. The CDR3 coding sequence is TGCGCCAGTGGGGCGGGGACAGCGAATGAAAAACTGTTTTTT. Its protein is CASGAGTANEKLFF.

The rearrangement uses TRBV28 and TRBJ1-1; 9 bases are a match to TRBD1. Unmatched junction bases numbered 7, after V lost 4 bases and J lost 1 base. Per germline, CDR1 MDHEN and CDR2 SYDVKM. This CDR3 region has 16 residues. The CDR3 protein is CASSSTDRGRNTEAFF. The CDR3 DNA is TGTGCCAGCAGTTCGACGGACAGGGGACGGAACACTGAAGCTTTCTTT.

The table lists this clone with a few counts. This chain connects TRBV4-1 to TRBJ1-5; TRBD1 might be the D (6 bases). Germline V gene data show CDR1 as MGHRA and CDR2 as YSYEKL. Trimming removed 2 bases at V and 2 bases at J, with 13 bases between. The CDR3 is 16 residues long. CDR3 residues: CASSQSGQSGNQPQHF. CDR3 DNA sequence: TGCGCCAGCAGCCAATCAGGACAGTCGGGCAATCAGCCCCAGCATTTT.

This clone was seen just once. V is TRBV28 and J is TRBJ2-7; tentative D call: TRBD1 (5 bases). This CDR3 region has 13 residues. Trimming removed 2 bases from V and 2 bases from J, with 7 bases in between. Per the germline V gene, CDR1 is MDHEN and CDR2 is SYDVKM. The CDR3 bases are TGTGCCAGCAGTTTAGGACACCCCTACGAGCAGTACTTC. It specifies CASSLGHPYEQYF.

The chain couples TRBV10-2 to TRBJ1-2; D unresolved. V gave up 5 bases and J gave up 2 bases, with 9 bases separating them. The CDR3 totals 13 residues. Germline assignment: CDR1 WSHSY and CDR2 SAAADI. The CDR3 spells CASSPDWNYGYTF. DNA of the CDR3: TGCGCCAGCAGTCCGGACTGGAACTATGGCTACACCTTC.

The V gene is TRBV7-9, the J gene TRBJ2-5; the match to TRBD2 covers 12 bases. Germline trimming cut 2 bases from V and 2 bases from J; bases unmatched to any gene: 6. There are 17 residues in the CDR3. Germline V gene sequence: CDR1 SEHNR, CDR2 FQNEAQ (reference sequence). CDR3 bases: TGTGCCAGCAGCTTATCCCTAGCGGGAGGGGTACAAGAGACCCAGTACTTC. Translating gives CASSLSLAGGVQETQYF.

Only a few counts were recorded for this clone. The chain employs TRBV4-3 and TRBJ2-7, with unresolved D. CDR3 length equals 17 residues. The V and J ends lost 2 bases and 2 bases respectively, with 19 bases between them. Germline V CDR1 and CDR2: LGHNA, YSLEER. The CDR3 loop reads CASSQQRVGWGTYEQYF. The CDR3 nucleotides are TGCGCCAGCAGCCAACAACGGGTAGGATGGGGAACCTACGAGCAGTACTTC.

The chain couples TRBV19 to TRBJ2-2, with 8 positions matching TRBD2. CDR1 is LNHDA and CDR2 is SQIVND in the germline V gene (reference sequence). With V trimmed by 2 bases and J by 1 base, 3 bases remained unmatched. This CDR3 region has 16 residues. CDR3 nucleotides: TGTGCCAGTAGTATACGGCTAGCGGGGAACACCGGGGAGCTGTTTTTT. Translating gives CASSIRLAGNTGELFF.

CDR3 nucleotides: TGTGCCAGCTCACCTGGACTAGCGGGATCCTACGAGCAGTACTTC. Translation gives CASSPGLAGSYEQYF. The chain joins TRBV18 to TRBJ2-7; 12 nucleotides agree with TRBD2. The V gene's germline CDR1 is KGHSH and CDR2 LQKENI. CDR3 size: 15 residues. V lost 3 bases and J lost 1; bases outside the gene matches: 1.

The rearrangement joins TRBV4-3 to TRBJ2-4; D possibly corresponds to TRBD2 (5 bases). CDR3 length equals 13 residues. The V end was cut by 0 bases, the J end by 6 bases, with 6 bases between. Germline V gene data show CDR1 as LGHNA and CDR2 as YSLEER. Written as DNA, the CDR3 is TGCGCCAGCAGCCAAGAACGGGGAAACATTCAGTACTTC. Its translation: CASSQERGNIQYF.

The sample holds one count of this clone. A much bigger clone sits one base away, suggesting this may be a read error. Other DNA sequences in this specimen translate into the identical CDR3. This chain uses TRBV19 with TRBJ2-1; D may correspond to TRBD1 or TRBD2 (5 bases each). Looked up from germline, CDR1 is LNHDA and CDR2 is SQIVND (reference sequence). Trimming left V 1 base short and J 6 bases short, with 13 bases between. The CDR3 is 15 residues long. The CDR3: CASSIGASGGNEQFF. In DNA form, the CDR3 reads TGTGCCAGTAGTATAGGGGCTAGTGGGGGCAATGAGCAGTTCTTC.

This clone was observed a few times. The V and J genes are TRBV6-1 and TRBJ1-1; possibly TRBD1 for D (5 bases). Deletions cut 7 bases from V and 4 bases from J, with 13 bases between. The V gene's germline CDR1 is MNHNS and CDR2 SASEGT. The CDR3 runs to 13 residues. CDR3 in amino acids: CASTYQGGTEAFF. The CDR3 coding sequence is TGTGCCAGCACTTACCAGGGTGGCACTGAAGCTTTCTTT.

The chain carries TRBV5-6 and TRBJ1-2, with a possible D match to TRBD1 (6 bases). CDR3 length equals 13 residues. Deletions cut 2 bases from V and 6 bases from J, with 11 bases between. From germline, CDR1 is SGHDT and CDR2 YYEEEE. The CDR3 here is CASSLQGVNGYTF. CDR3 bases: TGTGCCAGCAGCTTACAGGGAGTGAATGGCTACACCTTC.

J is TRBJ2-7 and V is TRBV28; no definite D call. CDR3 length: 12 residues. Germline CDR1 is MDHEN and CDR2 is SYDVKM. The V gene lost 1 base and the J gene lost 7 bases, with 8 bases spanning the gap. CDR3 residues: CASSLFRSEQYF. CDR3 DNA: TGTGCCAGCAGTTTATTTAGGTCGGAGCAGTACTTC.

The chain joins TRBV9 to TRBJ1-6; 9 bases align to TRBD1. V was pared by 1 base and J by 7 bases, with 3 bases of the junction left unmatched. CDR1 is SGDLS and CDR2 is YYNGEE in the germline V gene. The CDR3 extends over 15 amino acids. In DNA, the CDR3 is TGTGCCAGCAGCGTAACAGGGGGCGCCAATTCACCCCTCCACTTT. It specifies CASSVTGGANSPLHF.